This T cell receptor (beta chain) came from a study of T-cell reconstitution after alpha-beta-depleted transplantation in children. Points from the study as a whole: TCRbeta diversity was high at day 60 in some patients (a result of surviving recipient T cells and thymic progenitors). Expanded clones from the graft, numbering several hundred, reportedly supplied alpha-beta T cells about two months after transplant.

Germline V lookup: CDR1 SGHTA, CDR2 FQGNSA. The trim removed 2 bases at V and 3 bases at J, leaving 6 bases unmatched. This CDR3 has 15 amino acids. Preparation of the TCRbeta library used unique molecular identifiers. From the PCR reads, TCRdb called clonotypes with MiXCR, one entry per CDR3 protein. Here the sample spans about 420,000 distinct CDR3 sequences, 15% to 20% being singletons. As for this clonotype: Its antigen is as yet unknown.

This clonotype originated in a boy in the first two years of life who had a stem cell transplant for Wiskott-Aldrich syndrome, so the T cells may come from the graft donor. This sample comprised PBMCs, mostly from graft donor cells, obtained 360 days after TCRalphabeta/CD19-depleted stem cell transplant. The rearrangement uses TRBV7-2 and TRBJ1-1; 7 bases map to TRBD1. This CDR3 reads CASSLMIGGHTEAFF. The CDR3 DNA reads as TGTGCCAGCAGCTTAATGATAGGGGGCCACACTGAAGCTTTCTTT.